This TCR beta chain came from a study of cytomegalovirus exposure and HLA in healthy donors. Points from the study as a whole: There were 150 or so TCR beta chains listed as cytomegalovirus-associated.

This clone has only a few counts. The antigen is not known. Primers: 60 Vbeta forward and 13 Jbeta reverse. Repertoires were generated with immunoSEQ multiplex PCR, while TCRdb's copy carries only in-frame clones and drops some. Among around 94,000 clones, 50% to 80% were seen once, and the ten largest hold about 3.8%. This receptor was taken from a man younger than 45 in good health and CMV-seronegative. The sample comprised PBMCs.

CDR3 bases: TGTGCCGTGACTATAGCGGAAAACACAGATACGCAGTATTTT. Translated: CAVTIAENTDTQYF. This chain uses TRBV10-3 with TRBJ2-3, with D perhaps TRBD2 (6 bases). Germline CDR1 and CDR2: ENHRY and SYGVKD. The CDR3 runs 14 residues. V shed 11 bases and J shed 2 bases, with 17 bases lying between them.